This TCR beta chain was identified in a study of tumor and adjacent non-tumor tissue in lung cancer. Points from the study as a whole: Significantly higher TCR diversity was found in tumor than normal lung. In normal lung, the top 100 clones were significantly more dominant than in tumor. Higher tumor TCR diversity was associated with shorter survival.

The library came from three nested PCR rounds adapted from ARM-PCR protocols. TCRdb analysed the multiplex PCR reads with MiXCR anew, one entry per CDR3 protein. The sample shows under 150,000 distinct CDR3 sequences, around 61% of them seen only once. RNA was extracted from bulk tissue without any cell sorting. Donors were chemotherapy-naive, newly diagnosed lung cancer surgical patients in China, August–November 2014. The sample holds many counts of this clonotype. What it binds is not known. Material: lung tumor tissue. This receptor was identified in a man aged 55 to 70 with small cell lung cancer.

CDR3 in amino acids: CASSDGQGIGDEQFF. DNA of the CDR3: TGCGCCAGCAGTGACGGACAGGGGATAGGAGATGAGCAGTTCTTC. The rearrangement uses TRBV10-2 and TRBJ2-1, with 9 bases lining up with TRBD1. The CDR3 has 15 amino acids. After removal of 3 bases from V and 8 bases from J, the junction contained 8 bases not matched to a gene. The germline V gene encodes CDR1 WSHSY and CDR2 SAAADI.